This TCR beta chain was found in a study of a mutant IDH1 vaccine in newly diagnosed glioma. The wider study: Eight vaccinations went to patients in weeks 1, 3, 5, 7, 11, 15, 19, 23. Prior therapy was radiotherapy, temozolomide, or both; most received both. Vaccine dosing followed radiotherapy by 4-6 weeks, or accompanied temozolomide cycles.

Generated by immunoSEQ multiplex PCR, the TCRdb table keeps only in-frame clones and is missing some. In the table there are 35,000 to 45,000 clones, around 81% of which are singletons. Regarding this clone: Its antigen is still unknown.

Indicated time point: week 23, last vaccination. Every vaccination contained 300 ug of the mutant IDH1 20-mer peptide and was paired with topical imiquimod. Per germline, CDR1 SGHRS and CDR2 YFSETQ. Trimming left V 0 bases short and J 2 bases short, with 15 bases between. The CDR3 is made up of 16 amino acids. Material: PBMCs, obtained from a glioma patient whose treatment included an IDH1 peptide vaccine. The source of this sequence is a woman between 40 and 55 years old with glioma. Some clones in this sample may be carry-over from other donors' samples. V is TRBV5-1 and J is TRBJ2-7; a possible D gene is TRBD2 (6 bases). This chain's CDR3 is CASSLGREVVTYEQYF. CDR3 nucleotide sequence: TGCGCCAGCAGCTTGGGAAGGGAGGTTGTAACCTACGAGCAGTACTTC.